The 24 T cell receptor beta chains below were found in one sample sequenced in a study of T cells in Graves' hyperthyroidism and ophthalmopathy. RNA transcripts served as the template for amplifying TCR beta CDR3 regions. The HTBI primer set was used in a first-round RT-PCR of the TCR CDR3. Each CDR3 protein gets one entry after TCRdb re-called the multiplex PCR reads with MiXCR. The sample yields 300,000 to 400,000 distinct CDR3 sequences, roughly 23% seen once. Sequenced material: blood. The origin of the receptors is a woman between 50 and 59 years old with Graves' hyperthyroidism.

The J gene is TRBJ2-1, the V gene TRBV12-3 or TRBV12-4, with no clear D. Trimming took 4 bases from V and 5 from J, leaving 9 bases between them. The CDR3 length is 13 residues. The CDR3 DNA is TGTGCCAGCAGTTCTTCAGGTAACAATGAGCAGTTCTTC. Its translation: CASSSSGNNEQFF.

The V call is TRBV5-1, the J call TRBJ1-1, with D possibly being TRBD1 (5 bases). The ends were cut back, 3 bases at V and 2 bases at J, with 11 bases in the middle. The CDR3 extends over 14 amino acids. The germline gives CDR1 SGHRS, CDR2 YFSETQ. The CDR3 nucleotides read TGCGCCAGCAGCTCGCCACGGGACAACACTGAAGCTTTCTTT. Amino acids: CASSSPRDNTEAFF.

The chain is built from TRBV7-2 and TRBJ2-7, with 12 bases aligning to TRBD1. V gave up 1 base and J gave up 5 bases; unmatched junction bases: 3. CDR1 is SGHTA and CDR2 is FQGNSA in the germline V gene. The CDR3 contains 15 residues. This CDR3 reads CASSLGGTGGNEQYF. CDR3 nucleotides: TGTGCCAGCAGCTTAGGGGGGACAGGGGGCAACGAGCAGTACTTC.

In its sample, this clonotype was seen many times. V gene TRBV12-3 or TRBV12-4 combines with J gene TRBJ2-2; 7 bases align to TRBD2. The CDR3 is made up of 16 amino acids. V was pared by 6 bases and J by 5 bases, with 12 bases of the junction left unmatched. In DNA, the CDR3 is TGTGCCAGCAGGGACCGGGAGGCCCTGCAGACCGGGGAGCTGTTTTTT. It yields the protein CASRDREALQTGELFF.

This sequence joins TRBV3-1 and TRBJ2-7, with TRBD1 matching 10 bases. This CDR3 contains 17 residues. Looked up from germline, CDR1 is LGHDT and CDR2 is YNNKEL (reference sequence). With 3 bases clipped from V and 4 bases from J, the junction kept 12 bases outside the gene matches. The CDR3 DNA sequence: TGTGCCAGCAGCCACTTCGGAACCGGACAGGGGGGTTACGAGCAGTACTTC. As protein: CASSHFGTGQGGYEQYF.

The V call is TRBV29-1, the J call TRBJ2-4; the D gene is possibly TRBD1 (6 bases). Trimming shortened V by 4 bases and J by 2 bases, and 12 bases separated the two germline ends. Looked up from germline, CDR1 is SQVTM and CDR2 is ANQGSEA. The CDR3 has 14 amino acids. CDR3 nucleotide sequence: TGCAGCGTTGGGGACACAGGGCCCAAAAACATTCAGTACTTC. Its translation is CSVGDTGPKNIQYF.

This clonotype occurred a few times. The gene calls are TRBV13 and TRBJ2-1; 7 positions agree with TRBD1. The CDR3 sequence is 16 residues long. V gave up 5 bases and J gave up 5 bases; unmatched junction bases: 12. In germline, CDR1 is PRHDT, CDR2 FYEKMQ (reference sequence). The CDR3 region is CASSPGNRGLHNEQFF. Here the CDR3 DNA reads TGTGCCAGCAGCCCGGGAAACAGGGGTCTCCACAATGAGCAGTTCTTC.

Turning to this clonotype: Possible read error: a much larger clone is one base away. The CDR3 does not end in the conserved phenylalanine or tryptophan, so this is likely a read error. The chain employs TRBV10-2 and TRBJ2-3; D possibly matches TRBD1 or TRBD2 (5 bases each). This CDR3 has 15 residues. Germline CDR1 WSHSY, CDR2 SAAADI. V gave up 6 bases and J gave up 1 base, with 14 bases separating them. The CDR3 here is CASRKTRDGTDTQYC. The CDR3 DNA reads TGCGCCAGCAGGAAAACGAGGGACGGCACAGATACGCAGTATTGT.

Ten or more counts support this clonotype. Here the CDR3 DNA reads TGCGCCAGCAGCTTGGATCCGACAGGGGGCTTGGGCTACACCTTC. It yields the protein CASSLDPTGGLGYTF. The chain couples TRBV5-1 to TRBJ1-2; TRBD1 agrees at 10 bases. The CDR3 length is 15 residues. CDR1 and CDR2 from the germline V gene are SGHRS and YFSETQ. Trimming at V came to 0 bases and at J to 8 bases, leaving 7 bases not matched to a gene.

This clonotype was seen a single time. Just one base apart from a much larger clone, this may be a read error. The chain couples TRBV7-2 to TRBJ2-1, with TRBD2 matching over 10 bases. The CDR3 has 15 amino acids. Germline V lookup: CDR1 SGHTA, CDR2 FQGNSA. V trimming: 3 bases; J trimming: 11 bases; junction bases outside the gene matches: 10. The CDR3 nucleotides are TGTGCCAGCAGCTTGCGGACTAGCGGAGTGGATAAGCAGTTCTTC. Translated, it gives CASSLRTSGVDKQFF.

The sample holds many counts of this clonotype. This chain joins TRBV11-2 and TRBJ1-3; 7 bases map to TRBD1. This CDR3 has 18 residues. The germline CDR1 and CDR2 sequences are SGHAT and FQNNGV. V trimming: 0 bases; J trimming: 0 bases; junction bases outside the gene matches: 8. CDR3 sequence reads: CASSLEGWGQSSGNTIYF. The DNA of the CDR3 is TGTGCCAGCAGCTTAGAAGGCTGGGGACAGAGCTCTGGAAACACCATATATTTT.

V and J are TRBV20-1 and TRBJ2-3; 12 nucleotides line up with TRBD2. This CDR3 has 16 amino acids. Germline trimming cut 4 bases from V and 4 bases from J; bases unmatched to any gene: 9. Germline CDR1 DFQATT, CDR2 SNEGSKA (reference sequence). CDR3: CSATSSSGRVPDTQYF. The CDR3 DNA reads as TGCAGTGCTACCTCGTCTAGCGGGAGGGTTCCAGATACGCAGTATTTT.

This clonotype was counted at least ten times. This chain joins TRBV14 and TRBJ2-1; 8 nucleotides align to TRBD1. With V trimmed by 4 bases and J by 4 bases, 6 bases remained unmatched. The CDR3 consists of 15 residues. Germline CDR1 reads SGHDN; CDR2 reads FVKESK. For the CDR3, the DNA is TGTGCCAGCAGCCCGACAGGGGATTTGTACAATGAGCAGTTCTTC. This gives the protein CASSPTGDLYNEQFF.

This clonotype has at least ten counts. The chain uses TRBV11-2 and TRBJ1-2, with D perhaps matching TRBD1 (6 bases). Trimming took 1 base from V and 7 from J, leaving 16 bases between them. The CDR3 has 15 residues. Germline V lookup: CDR1 SGHAT, CDR2 FQNNGV. CDR3 bases: TGTGCCAGCAGCTTAGCCAAACAGGGAGATGGTGGCTACACCTTC. Translating gives CASSLAKQGDGGYTF.

This clonotype was counted between two and nine times. The chain joins TRBV4-2 to TRBJ1-2, with D tentatively TRBD1 (6 bases). The CDR3 loop spans 14 amino acids. Per germline, CDR1 LGHNA and CDR2 YNFKEQ. The V end was cut by 2 bases, the J end by 2 bases, with 9 bases between. CDR3 amino acids: CASSQPGQNYGYTF. In DNA form, the CDR3 reads TGTGCCAGCAGCCAACCGGGACAAAACTATGGCTACACCTTC.

This clonotype was recorded at least ten times. The chain couples TRBV28 to TRBJ1-6; D perhaps matches TRBD1 (5 bases). Looked up from germline, CDR1 is MDHEN and CDR2 is SYDVKM. The CDR3 spans 14 residues. V gave up 5 bases and J gave up 5 bases, with 10 bases separating them. The CDR3 DNA follows: TGTGCCAGCAGTCCCACACAGGATAATTCACCCCTCCACTTT. This translates into CASSPTQDNSPLHF.

There are many counts of this clonotype. This chain links TRBV30 with TRBJ1-1; 10 nucleotides align to TRBD1. CDR1 and CDR2 (germline): GTSNPN, SVGIG (reference sequence). The CDR3 has 15 amino acids. After removal of 3 bases from V and 0 bases from J, the junction contained 4 bases not matched to a gene. CDR3 region: CAWSRQGAMNTEAFF. The DNA for the CDR3 is TGTGCCTGGAGCAGACAGGGGGCTATGAACACTGAAGCTTTCTTT.

This clonotype was observed a few times. Since a far larger clone is one base different, this is likely a read error. The missing conserved phenylalanine or tryptophan at the end of this CDR3 makes a read error likely. The chain joins TRBV28 to TRBJ2-7; TRBD2 matches at 12 bases. The CDR3 has 15 amino acids. J was trimmed by 0 bases and V by 6 bases; bases with no gene match: 3. Germline CDR1 MDHEN, CDR2 SYDVKM. DNA of the CDR3: TGTGCCAGCAGCCTACTAGCGGGGGGCTCCTACGAGCAGTACCTC. Translating it yields CASSLLAGGSYEQYL.

The chain combines TRBV7-9 with TRBJ2-3, with D possibly being TRBD2 (5 bases). Trimming cost V 5 bases and J 8 bases, with 14 bases left between them. Germline V lookup: CDR1 SEHNR, CDR2 FQNEAQ (reference sequence). CDR3 size: 13 residues. CDR3 sequence: CASSPIGVSTQYF. CDR3 nucleotides: TGTGCCAGCAGCCCAATCGGGGTTAGTACGCAGTATTTT.

This clonotype was seen a few times. This chain uses TRBV30 with TRBJ2-7, with 7 nucleotides matching TRBD1. Germline V lookup: CDR1 GTSNPN, CDR2 SVGIG (reference sequence). Trimming removed 3 bases from V and 5 bases from J; junction bases left unmatched: 13. This CDR3 region has 15 residues. CDR3 in DNA: TGTGCCTGGAGCGCCAACCAGGGGGTCCTGGACGAGCAGTACTTC. Its translation: CAWSANQGVLDEQYF. Full variable domain (remainder filled in from reference TRBV30 and TRBJ2-7): SQTIHQWPATLVQPVGSPLSLECTVEGTSNPNLYWYRQAAGRGLQLLFYSVGIGQISSEVPQNLSASRPQDRQFILSSKKLLLSDSGFYLCAWSANQGVLDEQYFGPGTRLTVT.

This clonotype was seen ten or more times. This chain joins TRBV11-2 and TRBJ2-3; 13 bases fit TRBD2. With V trimmed by 5 bases and J by 7 bases, 9 bases remained unmatched. The length of the CDR3 is 16 residues. CDR1 and CDR2 from the germline V gene are SGHAT and FQNNGV. In DNA, the CDR3 is TGTGCCAGCAGCAGCCTTGGGACTAGCGGGGCGAATACGCAGTATTTT. This sequence encodes CASSSLGTSGANTQYF.

This clonotype was counted ten times or more. The chain links TRBV28 to TRBJ1-2, with 9 bases fitting TRBD1. V was pared by 3 bases and J by 6 bases, with 8 bases of the junction left unmatched. There are 15 residues in the CDR3. The germline CDR1 and CDR2 sequences are MDHEN and SYDVKM. The CDR3: CASSFRTGAPNGYTF. The CDR3 DNA is TGTGCCAGCAGTTTCCGGACAGGGGCACCCAATGGCTACACCTTC.

This clonotype showed up many times. The chain uses TRBV5-1 and TRBJ2-1; D tentatively fits TRBD1 or TRBD2 (5 bases each). The CDR3 is 13 amino acids. Trimming stripped 4 bases from V and 5 bases from J, with 10 bases between. Per germline, CDR1 SGHRS and CDR2 YFSETQ. The CDR3 bases are TGCGCCAGCAGCCTGGGGGAGCACAATGAGCAGTTCTTC. Translation gives CASSLGEHNEQFF.

The chain has TRBV28 and TRBJ2-1; 8 bases are a match to TRBD1. This CDR3 region has 15 residues. The germline CDR1 and CDR2 sequences are MDHEN and SYDVKM. V lost 8 bases to trimming and J lost 8 bases; unmatched junction nucleotides: 14. The DNA of the CDR3 is TGTGCCAGCGCTGACCGACCGGACAGGGCGGATGAGCAGTTCTTC. Translated, it gives CASADRPDRADEQFF.